These T cell receptor beta chains were read from a single sample in a study of memory CD4+ T cells and cytomegalovirus serostatus. Generated by immunoSEQ multiplex PCR, the TCRdb table keeps only in-frame clones and is missing some. Among about 58,000 clones listed, under 90% were seen once. The sequencing sample was made of memory CD4+ T cells from blood. Receptors originate from an adult in good health and CMV-seronegative. Some clones in this sample may be carry-over from other donors' samples. Each CDR3 is given with its conserved first and last residue. A D gene is named only where the DNA matches it firmly. Clone size appears in some rows only: once, few, many, or a class for an expanded clone.

TRBV11-2	TRBJ2-7	13	NA	NA	TGTGCCAGCAGCTCGGGGACGGCGAACGAGCAGTACTTC	CASSSGTANEQYF
TRBV7-9	TRBJ1-2	15	NA	TRBD1	TGTGCCAGCAGCTGGGGCCCGGGACAGGGGGTTGGCTACACCTTC	CASSWGPGQGVGYTF
TRBV19	TRBJ1-1	15	once	NA	TGTGCCAGTAGTGGGAAGGCGGACAGAGACACTGAAGCTTTCTTT	CASSGKADRDTEAFF
TRBV5-1	TRBJ1-1	17	NA	NA	TGCGCCAGCAGCTTCTCCATTATGACCGCAACCAACACTGAAGCTTTCTTT	CASSFSIMTATNTEAFF
TRBV19	TRBJ2-1	15	NA	NA	TGTGCCAGTAGTATAGGGTTGTCAGGGGTTAATGAGCAGTTCTTC	CASSIGLSGVNEQFF
TRBV19	TRBJ1-2	13	NA	NA	TGTGCCAGTAAGCCGGGCCCTTCCTATGGCTACACCTTC	CASKPGPSYGYTF
TRBV6-1	TRBJ1-2	14	NA	TRBD1	TGTGCCAGCAGTGACCGGACAGGGACTGGTGGCTACACCTTC	CASSDRTGTGGYTF
TRBV18	TRBJ2-1	16	NA	NA	TGTGCCAGCTCACCACCTTTACAGGGAGTAGTGAATGAGCAGTTCTTC	CASSPPLQGVVNEQFF
TRBV27	TRBJ1-5	15	few	NA	TGTGCCAGCAGTTTCCAGGCGTTAGGCAATCAGCCCCAGCATTTT	CASSFQALGNQPQHF
TRBV5-1	TRBJ1-2	15	NA	NA	TGCGCCAGCAGCCCCGATTTGGGGGGTTACTATGGCTACACCTTC	CASSPDLGGYYGYTF
TRBV30	TRBJ1-2	14	NA	NA	TGTGCCTGGAGTGCCGGGCCCCTGGGGTATGGCTACACCTTC	CAWSAGPLGYGYTF
TRBV27	TRBJ2-1	15	NA	TRBD2	TGTGCCAGCAGCCTCCGGACTAGCGGGAGTGGTGAGCAGTTCTTC	CASSLRTSGSGEQFF
TRBV7-9	TRBJ1-1	12	NA	NA	TGTGCCACTGATGAGGGTGCAGTTGAAGCTTTCTTT	CATDEGAVEAFF
TRBV10-3	TRBJ1-1	15	NA	NA	TGTGCCATCAGTGATGGGACCTTTTTCGGCACTGAAGCTTTCTTT	CAISDGTFFGTEAFF
TRBV6-6	TRBJ1-1	11	once	NA	TGTGCCAGCAGTTATTGGGGTGGGGCTTTCTTT	CASSYWGGAFF
TRBV9	TRBJ1-1	16	NA	NA	TGTGCCAGCAGCCTTGACCCGAGGGGGGTGGGCACTGAAGCTTTCTTT	CASSLDPRGVGTEAFF
TRBV28	TRBJ1-4	13	NA	NA	TGTGCCAGCAACCGACCTACTGGGGAAAAACTGTTTTTT	CASNRPTGEKLFF